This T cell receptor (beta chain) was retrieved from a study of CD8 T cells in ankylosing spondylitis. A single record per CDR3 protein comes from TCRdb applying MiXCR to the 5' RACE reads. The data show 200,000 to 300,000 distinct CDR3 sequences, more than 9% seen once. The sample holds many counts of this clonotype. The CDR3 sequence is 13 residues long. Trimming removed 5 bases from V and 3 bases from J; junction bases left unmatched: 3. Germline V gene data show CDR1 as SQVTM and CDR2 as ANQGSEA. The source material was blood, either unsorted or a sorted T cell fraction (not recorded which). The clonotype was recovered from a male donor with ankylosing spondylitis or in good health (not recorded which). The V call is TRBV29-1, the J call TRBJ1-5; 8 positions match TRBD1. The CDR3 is CSVTQGVNQPQHF. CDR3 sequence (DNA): TGCAGCGTTACACAGGGGGTCAATCAGCCCCAGCATTTT.